These 10 T cell receptor beta chains were sequenced from one sample in a study of OX40 agonist ivuxolimab in advanced cancers. Assay used: immunoSEQ multiplex PCR; TCRdb lists only in-frame clones, some missing. The table has 100,000 to 120,000 clones, roughly 90% seen once. Source: CD4+ or CD8+ T cells sorted from blood, taken in a trial of the OX40 agonist ivuxolimab. The source is an adult with an advanced solid tumor such as melanoma, head and neck, liver or kidney cancer.

This rearrangement joins TRBV7-2 to TRBJ2-2; D is perhaps TRBD2 (6 bases). Between the trimmed V and J ends, which lost 5 bases and 7 bases, there was a span of 11 bases. Germline CDR1 reads SGHTA; CDR2 reads FQGNSA. The CDR3 sequence is 13 residues long. CDR3 DNA sequence: TGTGCCAGCAGCCCAGCGGGCGGCGGGGAGCTGTTTTTT. Amino acid sequence: CASSPAGGGELFF.

V gene TRBV11-1 combines with J gene TRBJ1-1; D possibly corresponds to TRBD1 (5 bases). The V and J ends lost 3 bases and 5 bases respectively, with 16 bases between them. The CDR3 covers 15 residues. Per the germline V gene, CDR1 is SGHAT and CDR2 is FQDESV (reference sequence). The CDR3 coding sequence is TGTGCCAGCAGCTTTTCGTCCACTCAGGGAACTGAAGCTTTCTTT. Its protein is CASSFSSTQGTEAFF.

V is TRBV27 and J is TRBJ2-7; 11 nucleotides match TRBD1. The length of the CDR3 is 19 residues. The V gene's germline CDR1 is MNHEY and CDR2 SMNVEV (reference sequence). The V segment lost 6 bases and the J segment 0 bases; nucleotides outside the gene matches: 16. The CDR3 sequence is CASRYRVQGQGETSYEQYF. The CDR3 DNA is TGTGCCAGCAGATACCGTGTGCAGGGACAGGGGGAGACCTCCTACGAGCAGTACTTC.

This clone was detected only once. The chain couples TRBV10-3 to TRBJ2-2, with a tentative D call TRBD2 (5 bases). Per the germline V gene, CDR1 is ENHRY and CDR2 is SYGVKD. This CDR3 comprises 14 residues. The V gene lost 11 bases and the J gene lost 1 base, with 14 bases spanning the gap. The CDR3 here is CAAGPGGNTGELFF. CDR3 DNA sequence: TGTGCCGCCGGACCTGGAGGGAACACCGGGGAGCTGTTTTTT.

This clone was counted a single time. The chain carries TRBV10-3 and TRBJ2-7, with D unresolved. This CDR3 is built from 14 residues. Germline V gene data show CDR1 as ENHRY and CDR2 as SYGVKD. Trimming shortened V by 2 bases and J by 3 bases, and 11 bases separated the two germline ends. Here the CDR3 DNA reads TGTGCCATCAGTGAGCTCGGCCCCGACTACGAGCAGTACTTC. Translated, it gives CAISELGPDYEQYF.

DNA for the CDR3: TGTGCCAGCAGCTTACCGAGGGGGCAGACTGAAGCTTTCTTT. This encodes CASSLPRGQTEAFF. The rearrangement links TRBV7-2 to TRBJ1-1; 7 bases are a match to TRBD1. CDR3 length: 14 residues. Germline V gene lookup returns CDR1 SGHTA and CDR2 FQGNSA. With V trimmed by 2 bases and J by 5 bases, 5 bases remained unmatched. The whole variable domain, remainder taken from reference TRBV7-2 and TRBJ1-1, is GAGVSQSPSNKVTEKGKDVELRCDPISGHTALYWYRQSLGQGLEFLIYFQGNSAPDKSGLPSDRFSAERTGGSVSTLTIQRTQQEDSAVYLCASSLPRGQTEAFFGQGTRLTVV.

This clone came up once. This rearrangement joins TRBV4-3 to TRBJ1-1; D is ambiguous. There are 15 residues in the CDR3. Looked up from germline, CDR1 is LGHNA and CDR2 is YSLEER. V was clipped by 0 bases and J by 0 bases, with 8 bases between them. The CDR3 sequence is CASSQEPEMNTEAFF. CDR3 in DNA: TGCGCCAGCAGCCAAGAGCCAGAGATGAACACTGAAGCTTTCTTT.

The chain joins TRBV9 to TRBJ1-1, with TRBD1 matching over 12 bases. The CDR3 contains 14 residues. V trimming: 0 bases; J trimming: 8 bases; junction bases outside the gene matches: 2. The germline gives CDR1 SGDLS, CDR2 YYNGEE. The CDR3 spells CASSVGGQGAEAFF. The DNA of the CDR3 is TGTGCCAGCAGCGTAGGGGGACAGGGGGCAGAAGCTTTCTTT.

As to this clone: The junction differs from germline at one of its ends, possibly a read error. V gene TRBV29-1 combines with J gene TRBJ1-3; D is ambiguous. This CDR3 comprises 13 residues. Germline CDR1 and CDR2: SQVTM and ANQGSEA. CDR3 in DNA: TGCAGCGTTGTGGTGACCGACGGAAACGCCATATATTTT. Its protein product is CSVVVTDGNAIYF.

V usage is TRBV15 and J usage is TRBJ1-3, with D possibly being TRBD1 (5 bases). Trimming pared 2 bases from V and 0 bases from J, leaving 11 bases between. The CDR3 has 16 amino acids. Germline-derived CDR1 and CDR2 are LNHNV and YYDKDF (reference sequence). CDR3: CATSRRRQTSGNTIYF. The DNA for the CDR3 is TGTGCCACCAGCAGACGGCGACAGACCTCTGGAAACACCATATATTTT.